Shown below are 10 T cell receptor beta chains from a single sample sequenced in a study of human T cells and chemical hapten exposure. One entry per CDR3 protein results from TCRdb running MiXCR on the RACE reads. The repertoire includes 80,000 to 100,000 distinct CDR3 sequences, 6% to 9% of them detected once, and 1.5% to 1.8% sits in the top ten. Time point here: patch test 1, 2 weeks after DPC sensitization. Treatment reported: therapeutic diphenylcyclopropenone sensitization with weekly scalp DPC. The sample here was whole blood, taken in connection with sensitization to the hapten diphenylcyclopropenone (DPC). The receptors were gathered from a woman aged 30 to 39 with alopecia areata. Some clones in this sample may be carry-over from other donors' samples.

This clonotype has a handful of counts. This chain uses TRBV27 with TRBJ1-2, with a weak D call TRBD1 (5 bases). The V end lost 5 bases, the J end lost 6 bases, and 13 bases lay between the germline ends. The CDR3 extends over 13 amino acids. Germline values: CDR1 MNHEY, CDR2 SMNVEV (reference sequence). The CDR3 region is CASSPPGPHGYTF. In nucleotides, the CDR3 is TGTGCCAGCAGTCCACCGGGGCCCCATGGCTACACCTTC.

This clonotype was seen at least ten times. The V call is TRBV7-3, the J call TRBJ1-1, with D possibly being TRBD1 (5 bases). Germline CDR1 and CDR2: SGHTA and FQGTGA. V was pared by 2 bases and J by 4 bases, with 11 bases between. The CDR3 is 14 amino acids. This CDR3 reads CASSLRGVGTEAFF. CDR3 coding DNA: TGTGCCAGCAGCTTACGGGGGGTCGGCACTGAAGCTTTCTTT.

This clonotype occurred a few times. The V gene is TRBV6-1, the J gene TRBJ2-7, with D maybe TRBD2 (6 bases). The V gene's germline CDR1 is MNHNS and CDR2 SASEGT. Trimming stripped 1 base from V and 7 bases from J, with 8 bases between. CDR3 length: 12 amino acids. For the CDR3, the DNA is TGTGCCAGCAGTGAAGGTGGGGGGGAGCAGTACTTC. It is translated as CASSEGGGEQYF.

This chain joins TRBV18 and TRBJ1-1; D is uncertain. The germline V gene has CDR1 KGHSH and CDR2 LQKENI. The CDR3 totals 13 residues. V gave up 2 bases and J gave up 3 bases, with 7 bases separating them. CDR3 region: CASSPSVDTEAFF. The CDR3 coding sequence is TGTGCCAGCTCACCATCCGTGGACACTGAAGCTTTCTTT. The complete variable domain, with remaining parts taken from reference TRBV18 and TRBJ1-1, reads NAGVMQNPRHLVRRRGQEARLRCSPMKGHSHVYWYRQLPEEGLKFMVYLQKENIIDESGMPKERFSAEFPKEGPSILRIQQVVRGDSAAYFCASSPSVDTEAFFGQGTRLTVV.

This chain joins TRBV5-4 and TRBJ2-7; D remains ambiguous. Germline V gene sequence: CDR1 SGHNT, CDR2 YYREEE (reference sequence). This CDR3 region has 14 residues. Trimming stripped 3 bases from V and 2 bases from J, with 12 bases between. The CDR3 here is CASSSQTAPYEQYF. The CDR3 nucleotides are TGTGCCAGCAGCTCCCAAACGGCCCCCTACGAGCAGTACTTC.

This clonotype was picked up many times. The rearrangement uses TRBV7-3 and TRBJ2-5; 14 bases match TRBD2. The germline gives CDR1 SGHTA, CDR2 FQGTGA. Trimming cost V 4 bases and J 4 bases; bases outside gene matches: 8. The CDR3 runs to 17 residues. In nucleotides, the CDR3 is TGTGCCAGCAGCTCATCGACTAGCGGGGGGGCCCGAGAGACCCAGTACTTC. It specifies CASSSSTSGGARETQYF.

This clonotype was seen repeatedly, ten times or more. The CDR3 here is CSARPNYRGSANEQFF. In nucleotides, the CDR3 is TGCAGTGCTAGACCAAACTACAGGGGTTCGGCCAATGAGCAGTTCTTC. The chain employs TRBV20-1 and TRBJ2-1; 7 bases fit TRBD1. With V trimmed by 2 bases and J by 6 bases, 13 bases remained unmatched. The CDR3 consists of 16 residues. Per germline, CDR1 DFQATT and CDR2 SNEGSKA (reference sequence).

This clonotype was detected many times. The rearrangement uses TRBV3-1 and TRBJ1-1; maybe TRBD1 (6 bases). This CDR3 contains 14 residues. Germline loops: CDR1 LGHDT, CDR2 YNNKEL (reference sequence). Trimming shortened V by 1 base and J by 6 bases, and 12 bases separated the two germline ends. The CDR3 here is CASSQGGLGAEAFF. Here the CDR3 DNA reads TGTGCCAGCAGCCAAGGGGGGCTCGGAGCTGAAGCTTTCTTT.

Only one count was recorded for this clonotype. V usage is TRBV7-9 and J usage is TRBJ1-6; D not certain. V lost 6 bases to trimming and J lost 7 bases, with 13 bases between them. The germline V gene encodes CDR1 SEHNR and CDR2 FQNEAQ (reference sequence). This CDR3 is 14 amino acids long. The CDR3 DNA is TGTGCCAGCAGTTACTGGGGTGAGAATTCACCCCTCCACTTT. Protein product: CASSYWGENSPLHF.

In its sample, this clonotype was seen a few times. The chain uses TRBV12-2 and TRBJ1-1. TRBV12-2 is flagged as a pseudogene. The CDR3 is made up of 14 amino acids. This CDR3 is CASRLDPMGREAFF. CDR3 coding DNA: TGTGCAAGTCGCTTAGATCCTATGGGAAGGGAAGCTTTCTTT.